The 20 T cell receptor beta chains in this list originate from one sample, sequenced in a study of regulatory T cells in long-lasting Graves disease. Investigators prepared the TCR beta libraries by applying iRepertoire HTBI primers and Arm-PCR of CDR3 regions. TCRdb re-called the multiplex PCR reads with MiXCR, one entry per CDR3 protein. The table lists 300,000 to 400,000 distinct CDR3 sequences, 20% of them singletons. The time point denotes: persistent/refractory GD, antithyroid drugs over 5 years with positive TRAb. RNA isolated from PBMCs was used to make the TCR library. This material consisted of peripheral blood mononuclear cells (PBMCs), taken when the disease was refractory, from a patient treated with antithyroid drugs. All receptors come from a female donor with Graves disease.

This chain joins TRBV7-9 and TRBJ2-2; D might be TRBD1 or TRBD2, each matching 6 bases. This CDR3 region has 15 residues. The germline V and J ends were trimmed by 3 bases and 7 bases, with 15 bases remaining between them. CDR1 and CDR2 (germline): SEHNR, FQNEAQ (reference sequence). The CDR3 is CASSFDWGADGELFF. The CDR3 coding sequence is TGTGCCAGCAGCTTCGATTGGGGGGCCGACGGGGAGCTGTTTTTT.

The chain employs TRBV7-8 and TRBJ1-3; no clear D gene. Per germline, CDR1 SGHVS and CDR2 FQNEAQ. The CDR3 has 13 residues. Between the trimmed V and J ends, which lost 3 bases and 4 bases, there was a span of 7 bases. The CDR3 protein is CASSFITGNTIYF. CDR3 coding DNA: TGTGCCAGCAGCTTTATAACAGGAAACACCATATATTTT.

This clonotype appeared many times. The gene calls are TRBV7-9 and TRBJ1-2, with D perhaps matching TRBD1 (6 bases). This CDR3 is built from 13 residues. V shed 0 bases and J shed 8 bases, with 10 bases lying between them. Germline CDR1 and CDR2: SEHNR and FQNEAQ (reference sequence). The DNA of the CDR3 is TGTGCCAGCAGCTTAGCAGGGGGAAGGGGCTACACCTTC. This gives the protein CASSLAGGRGYTF.

The gene calls are TRBV2 and TRBJ2-1, with 9 bases identical to TRBD1. Trimming took 8 bases from V and 4 from J; bases not matched to a gene: 12. This CDR3 region has 16 residues. Germline V gene lookup returns CDR1 SNHLY and CDR2 FYNNEI. The DNA for the CDR3 is TGTGCCAGCGGGAGAACCACAGGGGGCAGTTACAATGAGCAGTTCTTC. It specifies CASGRTTGGSYNEQFF.

This clonotype was seen only a few times. The chain uses TRBV20-1 and TRBJ1-5, with a possible D match to TRBD1 (6 bases). CDR1 and CDR2 from the germline V gene are DFQATT and SNEGSKA (reference sequence). CDR3 length: 15 residues. This CDR3 reads CSTSRAGGRNQPQHF. The CDR3 region has the DNA TGCAGCACGAGCAGAGCCGGGGGCCGCAATCAGCCCCAGCATTTT.

This clonotype was counted many times. The rearrangement links TRBV5-1 to TRBJ2-7, with D uncertain. Germline V gene data show CDR1 as SGHRS and CDR2 as YFSETQ. Trimming removed 6 bases from V and 2 bases from J, with 15 bases in between. This CDR3 contains 14 residues. The CDR3 loop reads CASTLETYAYEQYF. DNA of the CDR3: TGCGCCAGCACTCTGGAGACCTACGCCTACGAGCAGTACTTC.

This clonotype was counted ten times or more. The chain has TRBV11-3 and TRBJ1-2; no reliable D call. V lost 5 bases and J 2 bases, leaving 6 bases between the germline ends. The CDR3 extends over 12 amino acids. Germline V gives CDR1 SGHNT, CDR2 YENEEA. The DNA for the CDR3 is TGTGCCAGCAGCCTCTCCAACTATGGCTACACCTTC. Its translation: CASSLSNYGYTF. The full variable domain, rest sourced from reference TRBV11-3 and TRBJ1-2, is EAGVVQSPRYKIIEKKQPVAFWCNPISGHNTLYWYLQNLGQGPELLIRYENEEAVDDSQLPKDRFSAERLKGVDSTLKIQPAELGDSAVYLCASSLSNYGYTFGSGTRLTVV.

This clonotype was seen more than once but under ten times. The chain links TRBV6-1 to TRBJ2-7; D is uncertain. Germline CDR1 is MNHNS and CDR2 is SASEGT. Trimming stripped 6 bases from V and 2 bases from J, with 11 bases between. This CDR3 contains 13 residues. CDR3: CASRSAAAYEQYF. As DNA, the CDR3 is TGTGCCAGCAGAAGCGCGGCGGCCTACGAGCAGTACTTC.

As regards this clonotype: Being one base from a much bigger clone, this may be a read error. This chain connects TRBV6-1 to TRBJ1-1; D gene ambiguous. V was cut by 7 bases and J by 4 bases, with 16 bases left in between. Germline CDR1 and CDR2: MNHNS and SASEGT. CDR3 length equals 14 residues. The CDR3 nucleotides are TGTGCCAGCACTCCCTTGAGGGCGAGCACTGAAGCTTTCTTT. The encoded protein is CASTPLRASTEAFF.

The V and J genes are TRBV20-1 and TRBJ1-1; D not resolved. The V end lost 5 bases, the J end lost 1 base, and 5 bases lay between the germline ends. The CDR3 extends over 11 amino acids. CDR1 and CDR2 from the germline V gene are DFQATT and SNEGSKA (reference sequence). CDR3 sequence: CSAFKNTEAFF. The CDR3 DNA is TGCAGTGCTTTCAAGAACACTGAAGCTTTCTTT.

This clonotype was recorded many times. This sequence joins TRBV25-1 and TRBJ1-2; D not resolved. Germline V lookup: CDR1 MGHDK, CDR2 SYGVNS. CDR3 size: 14 residues. The V gene lost 3 bases and the J gene lost 8 bases, with 16 bases spanning the gap. The CDR3 nucleotides are TGTGCCAGCAGTGACGGACTCAGAAAGAGCGGCTACACCTTC. This encodes CASSDGLRKSGYTF.

The table lists this clonotype with many counts. The V call is TRBV7-2, the J call TRBJ1-2; D unresolved. V shed 3 bases and J shed 7 bases, with 15 bases lying between them. The CDR3 length is 14 residues. Germline CDR1 is SGHTA and CDR2 is FQGNSA. CDR3 in amino acids: CASSFGVKLAGYTF. The CDR3 DNA follows: TGTGCCAGCAGCTTCGGCGTGAAGCTGGCTGGCTACACCTTC.

The chain carries TRBV5-5 and TRBJ1-1; D call uncertain. This CDR3 has 14 residues. Germline values: CDR1 SGHKS, CDR2 YYEKEE (reference sequence). Trimming left V 0 bases short and J 0 bases short, with 6 bases between. The CDR3 protein is CASSLAVMNTEAFF. CDR3 DNA sequence: TGTGCCAGCAGCTTGGCGGTCATGAACACTGAAGCTTTCTTT.

This clonotype was found many times. This chain connects TRBV11-3 to TRBJ2-2; 8 nucleotides line up with TRBD1. CDR3 length: 14 amino acids. With V trimmed by 5 bases and J by 7 bases, 6 bases remained unmatched. Germline V gives CDR1 SGHNT, CDR2 YENEEA. Here the CDR3 reads CASSGRDRHGELFF. DNA of the CDR3: TGTGCCAGCAGCGGCAGGGACAGGCACGGGGAGCTGTTTTTT.

This clonotype was found a few times. At one of its ends the junction is not consistent with the germline gene, which may arise from a read error. This chain joins TRBV5-1 and TRBJ1-3; the D is unclear. Germline V gene lookup returns CDR1 SGHRS and CDR2 YFSETQ. This CDR3 contains 15 residues. Here the CDR3 DNA reads TGTGCCAGCAGCCTCGACACGAACTCTGGAAACACCATATATTTT. It encodes CASSLDTNSGNTIYF.

This clonotype was counted at least ten times. The V and J genes are TRBV11-2 and TRBJ2-7; TRBD1 is a possible D gene (6 bases). V was pared by 0 bases and J by 4 bases, with 10 bases between. The CDR3 covers 14 residues. Germline CDR1 and CDR2: SGHAT and FQNNGV. CDR3 region: CASSLERDRYEQYF. In DNA form, the CDR3 reads TGTGCCAGCAGCTTAGAACGTGACAGGTACGAGCAGTACTTC.

A few counts support this clonotype. The chain carries TRBV10-3 and TRBJ2-7; TRBD2 might be the D (5 bases). The CDR3 loop spans 12 amino acids. The germline V gene has CDR1 ENHRY and CDR2 SYGVKD. Trimming left V 6 bases short and J 3 bases short, with 9 bases between. The DNA of the CDR3 is TGTGCCATCAGCGGCGAGGGCTACGAGCAGTACTTC. Translating it yields CAISGEGYEQYF.

This chain uses TRBV7-9 with TRBJ2-5; D gene unclear. Germline V lookup: CDR1 SEHNR, CDR2 FQNEAQ (reference sequence). This CDR3 contains 18 residues. V shed 5 bases and J shed 2 bases, with 24 bases lying between them. CDR3 sequence (DNA): TGTGCCAGCAGCGCAGTGGGCGCATCCAGCGCCTCACAAGAGACCCAGTACTTC. It encodes CASSAVGASSASQETQYF. The entire variable domain, with the rest obtained from reference TRBV7-9 and TRBJ2-5, is as follows: DTGVSQNPRHKITKRGQNVTFRCDPISEHNRLYWYRQTLGQGPEFLTYFQNEAQLEKSRLLSDRFSAERPKGSFSTLEIQRTEQGDSAMYLCASSAVGASSASQETQYFGPGTRLLVL.

V gene TRBV19 combines with J gene TRBJ2-6; 7 bases fit TRBD1. The length of the CDR3 is 15 residues. CDR1 is LNHDA and CDR2 is SQIVND in the germline V gene (reference sequence). J gave up 3 bases and V 4 bases, and 3 bases lay outside the gene matches. CDR3: CASSTRGRGANVLTF. The DNA for the CDR3 is TGTGCCAGTAGTACAAGGGGGCGTGGGGCCAACGTCCTGACTTTC.

Concerning this clonotype: This CDR3 is missing its conserved last phenylalanine or tryptophan, likely due to a read error. The V gene is TRBV18, the J gene TRBJ1-2; 9 positions match TRBD1. CDR3 length equals 15 residues. Looked up from germline, CDR1 is KGHSH and CDR2 is LQKENI. V dropped 5 bases and J dropped 4; count of bases not matched to a gene: 8. The CDR3 DNA follows: TGTGCCAGCTCAGTGGACAGGGGACCGGGCTATGGCTACACCTCC. The encoded protein is CASSVDRGPGYGYTS.